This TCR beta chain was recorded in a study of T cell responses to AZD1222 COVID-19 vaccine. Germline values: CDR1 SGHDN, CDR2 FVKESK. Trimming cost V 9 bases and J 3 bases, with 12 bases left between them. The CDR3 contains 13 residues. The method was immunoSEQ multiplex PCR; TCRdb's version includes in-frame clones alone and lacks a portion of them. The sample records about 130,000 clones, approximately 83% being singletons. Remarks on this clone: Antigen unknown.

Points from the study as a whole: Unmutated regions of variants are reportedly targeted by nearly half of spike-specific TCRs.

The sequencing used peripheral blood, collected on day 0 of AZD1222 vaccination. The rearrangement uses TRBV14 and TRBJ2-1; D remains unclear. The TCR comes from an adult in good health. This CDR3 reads CASTADNYNEQFF. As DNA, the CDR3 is TGTGCCAGTACTGCAGACAACTACAATGAGCAGTTCTTC.